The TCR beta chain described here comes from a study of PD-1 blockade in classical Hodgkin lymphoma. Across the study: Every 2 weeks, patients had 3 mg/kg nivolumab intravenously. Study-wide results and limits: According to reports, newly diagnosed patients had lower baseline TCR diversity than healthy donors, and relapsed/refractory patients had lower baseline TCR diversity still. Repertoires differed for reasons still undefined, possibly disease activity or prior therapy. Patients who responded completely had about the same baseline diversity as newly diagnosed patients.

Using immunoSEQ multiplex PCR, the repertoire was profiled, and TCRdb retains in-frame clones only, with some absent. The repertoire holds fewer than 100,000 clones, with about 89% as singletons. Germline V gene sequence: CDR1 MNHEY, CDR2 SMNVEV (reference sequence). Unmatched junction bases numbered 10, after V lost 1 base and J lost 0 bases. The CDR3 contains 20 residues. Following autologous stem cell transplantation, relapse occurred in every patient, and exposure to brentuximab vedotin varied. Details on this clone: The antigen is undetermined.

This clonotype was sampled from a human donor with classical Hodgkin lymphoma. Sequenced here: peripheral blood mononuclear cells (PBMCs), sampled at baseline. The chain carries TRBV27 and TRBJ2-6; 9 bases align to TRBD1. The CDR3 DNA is TGTGCCAGCAGTTTATACGGATGGGACAGGGTTTCCTCTGGGGCCAACGTCCTGACTTTC. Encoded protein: CASSLYGWDRVSSGANVLTF. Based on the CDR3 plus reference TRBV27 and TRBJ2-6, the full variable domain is EAQVTQNPRYLITVTGKKLTVTCSQNMNHEYMSWYRQDPGLGLRQIYYSMNVEVTDKGDVPEGYKVSRKEKRNFPLILESPSPNQTSLYFCASSLYGWDRVSSGANVLTFGAGSRLTVL.